This T cell receptor (beta chain) originates from a study of shared clonotypes between healthy human individuals (dated by TCRdb to the early 2020s). The study in broad terms: A couple of women and a few men aged 18 to 49 years were included in the cohort. Between about 0.9 and 8.9 billion PBMCs per donor were obtained by leukapheresis. Different laboratories and diverse techniques were used to prepare libraries and sequence TCR repertoires, to increase sequencing depth and limit assay-specific biases. Per donor, three plates each were used for CD4 naive and CD4 memory, two for CD8 naive, and one for CD8 memory. To estimate repertoire size and how much clonotypes are shared between individuals, the study performed deep sequencing of blood TCR repertoires from roughly five healthy adults. What the study reported, not specific to this receptor: Compared with non-shared clonotypes, clonotypes shared by all four sorted-subset donors had higher generation probabilities. Naive subsets generally had larger estimated clonotype richness than memory subsets. Incomplete sequencing was indicated by rarefaction of sorted-subset datasets, despite the large sequencing depth. About 5% of naive CD4, 3.5% of naive CD8, roughly 2.4% of memory CD4, and around 0.4% of memory CD8 clonotypes were shared across a few donors. Because the study included a small number of donors, the genetic and exposure-history diversity represented was limited. Pairwise subsampling led to the expectation that sequencing depth would affect the degree of clonotype sharing among donors. Sampling was restricted to blood, and TCR repertoires in tissue are likely to differ from TCR repertoires in blood.

Using the deep immunoSEQ assay, multiplex PCR amplified TCR CDR3 regions from genomic DNA. For each cell subset, the extracted genomic DNA was distributed evenly across all wells of several immunoSEQ 96-well plates, and each plate served as one replicate. For sorted subsets, around 0.2 ug of genomic DNA, equivalent to roughly 30,000 T cell genomes, went into each replicate PCR. Purified libraries were quantified with a Qubit 3.0 fluorometer, sized on a Bioanalyzer 2100, and re-quantified with the KAPA Library Quantification kit. Each immunoSEQ 96-well plate was sequenced on its own single-read 150-cycle Illumina NextSeq 550 flow cell. In the source study's methods: The immunoSEQ output contained only junctional sequences without quality scores, so filtering could not match that applied to full-length reads. Sequences were annotated with PyIR, a Python wrapper for IgBLAST v1.9, and V/J genes and CDR3 were assigned using IMGT germline references. Reads were removed for weak V/J assignments (E-value above 1e-6), missing CDR3, stop codons, out-of-frame junctions, or ambiguous translated residues. V3J clonotypes were defined as sequences sharing an identical inferred V gene, J gene, and CDR3 amino acid sequence. Percentage overlap between repertoires was computed as shared unique clonotypes divided by the size of the smaller repertoire. Richness of each repertoire was evaluated using RTK rarefaction, the Chao1 estimator, and Recon v2.1 estimates of unobserved clonotypes. For all TCRbeta clonotypes obtained by the gDNA method from a few donors, generation probabilities were computed with OLGA. TCRdb stores this immuneACCESS table with in-frame sequences only. Part of the clones is absent; in the studies checked, under half of the shortfall reflects unresolved V genes, and no reason is known for the rest. D and trimming come from the DNA, and the V and J calls and clone size come from that table. The table for this sample lists some 2,400,000 clones; roughly 95% of them were counted only once. Around 0.13% of the sample rests with the top ten.

The trim is 0 bases for V and 4 bases for J, with a gap of 10 bases between the germline ends. The cysteine opens and the phenylalanine closes a CDR3 of 14 amino acids. The read is trimmed to its CDR3 DNA, 42 bases read in frame from base 1. CDR1 SGHRS and CDR2 YFSETQ are derived from the germline V gene. Donors were healthy HIV-negative adults with no recently reported acute infections or vaccinations. Every donor was a Caucasian adult living in Nashville, Tennessee, USA. CD4+ T cells were enriched through magnetic negative selection, after which naive cells were positively selected on CD45RA and the remaining negative fraction served as the memory subset. Blood was obtained by leukapheresis, after which PBMCs were separated by Ficoll-Histopaque density gradient centrifugation and cryopreserved in liquid nitrogen vapor phase. Analytical flow cytometry was used to check the purity and quantity of each magnetically sorted T cell population. Each sorted fraction had its genomic DNA isolated and then quantified by UV absorbance on a Nanodrop 2000c.

As regards this clone: It lacks a known antigen. The record has no base qualities; no much larger clone is one base away. Other DNA variants within this sample encode the same CDR3.

The V and J genes are TRBV5-1 and TRBJ1-1; the D gene is unclear. The source of this sequence is a man aged 18 to 29 in good health. Sequencing was done on a sample of naive CD4+ T cells sorted from blood. In the paper's terms, the cell subset or site label means: CD45RA+ positively selected. This receptor has the CDR3 CASSLDRVRTEAFF. The DNA sequence reads TGCGCCAGCAGCTTGGACAGAGTGCGCACTGAAGCTTTCTTT.